This T cell receptor beta chain comes out of a study of CD8+ T cells in alopecia areata. On the study more broadly: Each recipient was an approximately 7-10-week-old female C3H/HeJ mouse given skin from a roughly 6-12-month-old C3H/HeJ donor with spontaneous alopecia.

Study results and limitations: Normal skin's resident alphabeta T cells are also sequenced in scalp samples. Mice showed clearer TCR sharing than patients did, a gap that was possibly HLA-related. Higher clonality than in normal scalp was seen in lesional scalp, especially alopecia totalis/universalis.

In this sample, this clone turned up a few times. Antigen unknown. At residue 10, the TCRdb amino acid sequence and the translated nucleotide sequence differ, so the protein here is the DNA translation. Gene names follow the mouse nomenclature. The read ends 3 residues early relative to the CDR3; the germline J gene fills the gap. The ends were cut back, 0 bases at V and 9 bases at J, with 7 bases in the middle. CDR1 and CDR2 from the germline V gene are NSHNY and SYGAGN. The CDR3 extends over 13 amino acids. cDNA prepared by RNA extraction and subsequent reverse transcription served as the template for sequencing. Some clones are missing from TCRdb's copy, which holds only in-frame ones; the method was immunoSEQ multiplex PCR. Recorded here are around 110,000 clones, none singletons.

The genes are TRBV13-1 and TRBJ1-6; D perhaps matches TRBD1 (6 bases). TRBJ1-6 is annotated as an ORF whose role is uncertain. The sequence was obtained from a C3H/HeJ mouse with alopecia areata. The MHC haplotype of this mouse line is H2-k. Sequenced material: lesional skin. CDR3 DNA, as far as it was read: TGTGCCAGCAGTGATGACAGGGTTTCGCCC. Residues: CASSDDRVSP. The CDR3 as a whole reads CASSDDRVSPLYF.